This T cell receptor beta chain derives from a study of blood T cell repertoires in COVID-19 (dated by TCRdb to 2020 to 2022). At the level of the whole study: Samples covering the acute and convalescent phases of COVID-19 were provided by collaborators in the United States, Italy and Spain. The material from the prospective study consisted of cDNA or gDNA derived from T cells, B-cell-depleted T cells, or PBMCs. Subjects who had been exposed to COVID-19, were actively infected with it, or had recovered from it provided the deeply sampled blood TCRbeta repertoires that made up the dataset. The repertoires were released in a freely available public database meant as a resource for research on the immune response to SARS-CoV-2. Samples came from the ongoing ImmuneRACE study (first 160 participants) plus 1,254 subjects from 6 global collaborators. The sample metadata nearly always contained a de-identified subject ID, COVID-19 status, age in years and sex. HLA class I and class II types, where available, came from metadata supplied by the sample provider rather than from assay-based typing. Results and caveats for the whole study, not just this receptor: Clinical and demographic metadata were provided uncurated, with the amount varying by source and participant.

TCRbeta CDR3 regions were amplified from genomic DNA by means of the immunoSEQ Assay, a bias-controlled multiplex PCR. On the authors' methods: The number of nucleated cells in each sample was estimated by amplification of reference gene primers within the assay. Sequence reads were collapsed and filtered to measure the absolute abundance of every unique TCRbeta CDR3 rearrangement. Productive Simpson clonality was computed per sample as the square root of Simpson's diversity index over productive rearrangements. The table was pulled from immuneACCESS by TCRdb, which kept in-frame rearrangements only. Such tables lose some clones; where checked, under half of the loss comes from unresolved V genes, and the rest has no known cause. D and trimming were read from the DNA, whereas the V and J calls and clone size are those reported in that table. This sample lists around 250,000 clones; 80% to 90% were detected once. Around 1% of the sample rests with the top ten.

For this clone: It has no known antigen specificity. No qualities accompany the bases; no much larger clone lies one base away.

Participants in the prospective study were enrolled through a virtual design, were aged about 18 to 100 years, and lived in under 25 United States geographic areas. In the prospective study, cohorts were assigned on the basis of participant-reported clinical history obtained from a screening survey and a study questionnaire. Exposed participants were defined as having been in contact with someone with a PCR-confirmed or clinician-diagnosed COVID-19 case within 2 weeks of study entry. Each participant in the prospective study had whole blood, serum and a nasopharyngeal or oropharyngeal swab collected by mobile phlebotomists. Prospective study participants could optionally give additional blood draws and questionnaires over a 2-month period. Before DNA extraction, prospective study blood samples were shipped either frozen or at room temperature. The clonotype comes from a man in his fifties or sixties who had been exposed to COVID-19. The sequenced sample consisted of PBMCs or T cells enriched from blood (not recorded which).

The CDR3 region: CASRTGQGTEAFF. The nucleotide sequence reads TGCGCCAGCAGAACCGGACAGGGCACTGAAGCTTTCTTT. The V and J genes are TRBV5-1 and TRBJ1-1; 8 central bases correspond to TRBD1. In the germline V gene, CDR1 corresponds to SGHRS and CDR2 to YFSETQ. V is pruned by 5 bases and J by 4 bases, leaving 4 bases of the junction without a gene match. Spanning cysteine to phenylalanine, the CDR3 consists of 13 amino acids. Here the CDR3 DNA is all that survives: 39 bases in frame from base 1.